The 13 T cell receptor beta chains listed next were all sequenced from one sample in a study of control samples from healthy donors and cancer patients. Using immunoSEQ multiplex PCR, the repertoire was profiled, and TCRdb retains in-frame clones only, with some absent. In the table there are more than 35,000 clones, about 95% of which are singletons. Source material: blood. The source is a man aged 60 to 69 in good health.

The chain couples TRBV7-9 to TRBJ1-2, with D possibly being TRBD1 (5 bases). Trimming removed 4 bases at V and 4 bases at J, with 10 bases between. The CDR3 extends over 13 amino acids. Germline V gene sequence: CDR1 SEHNR, CDR2 FQNEAQ (reference sequence). CDR3 sequence (DNA): TGTGCCAGCAGCTCCGGGACGGCCTATGGCTACACCTTC. It specifies CASSSGTAYGYTF. Combining the CDR3 with reference TRBV7-9 and TRBJ1-2 gives the whole variable domain DTGVSQNPRHKITKRGQNVTFRCDPISEHNRLYWYRQTLGQGPEFLTYFQNEAQLEKSRLLSDRFSAERPKGSFSTLEIQRTEQGDSAMYLCASSSGTAYGYTFGSGTRLTVV.

CDR3 DNA: TGTGCCAGCAGTTTGGGAGGGACCCCCTCTGGGGCCAACGTCCTGACTTTC. It yields the protein CASSLGGTPSGANVLTF. The V gene is TRBV28, the J gene TRBJ2-6; 7 bases map to TRBD2. V shed 3 bases and J 0 bases; nucleotides not matched to a gene: 5. CDR1 MDHEN and CDR2 SYDVKM come from the germline V gene. CDR3 size: 17 residues.

Points on this clone: The junction does not match germline at one end; this may be a read error. J is TRBJ1-5 and V is TRBV9, with D perhaps matching TRBD1 (5 bases). Per germline, CDR1 SGDLS and CDR2 YYNGEE. This CDR3 is built from 14 residues. CDR3 sequence reads: CASSVDGGTQSQHF. As DNA, the CDR3 is TGTGCCAGCAGCGTAGACGGGGGGACTCAGTCCCAGCATTTT.

V gene TRBV5-1 combines with J gene TRBJ2-3; 7 bases are a match to TRBD1. Trimming at V came to 4 bases and at J to 2 bases, leaving 10 bases not matched to a gene. The CDR3 spans 16 residues. CDR1 is SGHRS and CDR2 is YFSETQ in the germline V gene. The CDR3 DNA follows: TGCGCCAGCAGCATGGCGACAGGGCTAGTCACAGATACGCAGTATTTT. It specifies CASSMATGLVTDTQYF. Combining the CDR3 with reference TRBV5-1 and TRBJ2-3 gives the whole variable domain KAGVTQTPRYLIKTRGQQVTLSCSPISGHRSVSWYQQTPGQGLQFLFEYFSETQRNKGNFPGRFSGRQFSNSRSEMNVSTLELGDSALYLCASSMATGLVTDTQYFGPGTRLTVL.

The V gene is TRBV25-1, the J gene TRBJ2-7; D uncertain. Trimming shortened V by 0 bases and J by 9 bases, and 12 bases separated the two germline ends. This CDR3 has 13 residues. Germline CDR1 MGHDK, CDR2 SYGVNS. The DNA of the CDR3 is TGTGCCAGCAGTGAATATATGCTCCATCGGCAGTACTTC. Its translation: CASSEYMLHRQYF.

The chain carries TRBV21-1 and TRBJ1-2. TRBV21-1 is a pseudogene segment. The CDR3 spans 11 residues. The CDR3 loop reads CASSPPHGYTF. DNA for the CDR3: TGTGCCAGCAGCCCGCCCCATGGCTACACCTTC.

The V call is TRBV19, the J call TRBJ2-7; possible D gene TRBD1, 6 bases. V was trimmed by 7 bases and J by 2 bases, leaving 15 bases between them. This CDR3 has 14 residues. Germline V lookup: CDR1 LNHDA, CDR2 SQIVND (reference sequence). CDR3 coding DNA: TGTGCCAGTACCAAAACAGGGTATCCCTACGAGCAGTACTTC. This sequence encodes CASTKTGYPYEQYF. The entire variable domain, with the rest obtained from reference TRBV19 and TRBJ2-7, is as follows: DGGITQSPKYLFRKEGQNVTLSCEQNLNHDAMYWYRQDPGQGLRLIYYSQIVNDFQKGDIAEGYSVSREKKESFPLTVTSAQKNPTAFYLCASTKTGYPYEQYFGPGTRLTVT.

This chain uses TRBV6-5 with TRBJ2-1; the match to TRBD2 covers 8 bases. V lost 6 bases and J lost 2; bases outside the gene matches: 6. CDR1 MNHEY and CDR2 SVGAGI come from the germline V gene. CDR3 length: 15 amino acids. The CDR3 loop is CASSAGTRAYNEQFF. As DNA, the CDR3 is TGTGCCAGCAGCGCCGGGACTAGGGCCTACAATGAGCAGTTCTTC.

The gene calls are TRBV5-1 and TRBJ1-4; 9 nucleotides line up with TRBD1. Trimming cost V 4 bases and J 4 bases; bases outside gene matches: 2. This CDR3 has 14 residues. The germline V gene encodes CDR1 SGHRS and CDR2 YFSETQ. CDR3 DNA: TGCGCCAGCAGCCCGACAGGGGGTAATGAAAAACTGTTTTTT. This encodes CASSPTGGNEKLFF.

This chain joins TRBV19 and TRBJ1-5; D is ambiguous. Germline V lookup: CDR1 LNHDA, CDR2 SQIVND (reference sequence). The CDR3 is 13 amino acids. The ends were cut back, 3 bases at V and 4 bases at J, with 7 bases in the middle. The CDR3 here is CASSMEWNQPQHF. Here the CDR3 DNA reads TGTGCCAGTAGTATGGAGTGGAATCAGCCCCAGCATTTT.

The genes are TRBV24-1 and TRBJ1-5; D is undetermined. The CDR3 runs to 15 residues. CDR1 is KGHDR, CDR2 SFDVKD, per germline. Trimming removed 1 base at V and 0 bases at J, with 6 bases between. The CDR3 loop reads CATSDLGYSNQPQHF. DNA for the CDR3: TGTGCCACCAGTGATTTAGGCTATAGCAATCAGCCCCAGCATTTT.

The chain links TRBV24-1 to TRBJ1-5; 8 bases fit TRBD1. With 6 bases clipped from V and 3 bases from J, the junction kept 3 bases outside the gene matches. Germline CDR1 and CDR2: KGHDR and SFDVKD. This CDR3 contains 14 residues. CDR3 DNA sequence: TGTGCCACCAGTCCACAGGGGGTCAATCAGCCCCAGCATTTT. As protein: CATSPQGVNQPQHF.

The chain combines TRBV19 with TRBJ1-2; D is possibly TRBD1 (5 bases). Trimming removed 3 bases from V and 7 bases from J, with 12 bases in between. The CDR3 totals 13 residues. Germline V gene sequence: CDR1 LNHDA, CDR2 SQIVND (reference sequence). CDR3 nucleotides: TGTGCCAGTAGTATCGGCAGGGAAACTGGCTACACCTTC. This encodes CASSIGRETGYTF.